Each of the 32 T cell receptor beta chains below was sequenced from the same sample in a study of beta chain features in type 1 diabetes. Study results and caveats: In every one of the four CD4+ subsets, TCRB CDR3s were moderately but significantly shorter in Type 1 diabetes patients.

As every portion of the isolated RNA was reverse transcribed, the sequencing read expressed TCRB transcripts. The table came from immunoSEQ multiplex PCR; TCRdb's copy has only in-frame clones and leaves some out. The sample carries around 280,000 clones, approximately 16% recorded once. Antigens for these TCRs are unknown. The sample consisted of naive CD4+ T cells from blood. These receptors were collected from a young man with type 1 diabetes.

This rearrangement joins TRBV2 to TRBJ2-7, with a weak D call TRBD2 (6 bases). The CDR3 loop spans 17 amino acids. The germline V gene encodes CDR1 SNHLY and CDR2 FYNNEI. V lost 6 bases, J lost 2 bases, and 23 bases lay in between. The CDR3 sequence: CASSMYRVSGSAYEQYF. The CDR3 coding sequence is TGTGCCAGCAGCATGTACCGTGTTAGCGGTTCTGCCTACGAGCAGTACTTC.

Remarks on this clone: This sample also contains other DNA sequences that code for the same CDR3. The V gene is TRBV18, the J gene TRBJ2-5, with 9 nucleotides matching TRBD1. The CDR3 loop spans 15 amino acids. Germline lookup yields CDR1 KGHSH and CDR2 LQKENI. J gave up 2 bases and V 2 bases, and 3 bases lay outside the gene matches. CDR3 protein: CASSPGTGRQETQYF. As DNA, the CDR3 is TGTGCCAGCTCACCAGGGACAGGGCGGCAAGAGACCCAGTACTTC.

This clone came up a few times. The chain joins TRBV18 to TRBJ2-5, with D perhaps matching TRBD1 (5 bases). CDR3 size: 14 residues. V shed 1 base and J shed 4 bases, with 10 bases lying between them. CDR1 is KGHSH and CDR2 is LQKENI in the germline V gene. CDR3 sequence (DNA): TGTGCCAGCTCACCACTTCCAGGGTCAGAGACCCAGTACTTC. This encodes CASSPLPGSETQYF.

This clone was observed a handful of times. This chain links TRBV30 with TRBJ1-2, with a possible D match to TRBD1 (6 bases). This CDR3 spans 15 amino acids. Looked up from germline, CDR1 is GTSNPN and CDR2 is SVGIG (reference sequence). V was cut by 0 bases and J by 2 bases, with 13 bases left in between. The CDR3 protein is CAWSVSTQGNYGYTF. Here the CDR3 DNA reads TGTGCCTGGAGTGTTTCCACTCAGGGGAACTATGGCTACACCTTC.

This clone was detected a few times. V and J are TRBV30 and TRBJ2-7, with D hard to call. The germline V gene encodes CDR1 GTSNPN and CDR2 SVGIG (reference sequence). V lost 3 bases to trimming and J lost 0 bases, with 12 bases between them. The CDR3 contains 14 residues. In nucleotides, the CDR3 is TGTGCCTGGAGAGCGCCTGGGTCCTCCTACGAGCAGTACTTC. It yields the protein CAWRAPGSSYEQYF.

This clone has a handful of counts. The chain recombines TRBV7-9 with TRBJ2-7, with D possibly TRBD2 on 6 matching bases. Germline CDR1 is SEHNR and CDR2 is FQNEAQ (reference sequence). This CDR3 is 11 amino acids long. V lost 4 bases and J 8 bases, leaving 9 bases between the germline ends. The CDR3 nucleotides read TGTGCCAGCAGCTACCGGGAGAAGCAGTACTTC. This sequence encodes CASSYREKQYF.

The chain couples TRBV11-2 to TRBJ2-7; D possibly corresponds to TRBD2 (5 bases). Germline assignment: CDR1 SGHAT and CDR2 FQNNGV. V lost 4 bases and J 0 bases, leaving 13 bases between the germline ends. This CDR3 contains 15 residues. CDR3: CASSSSGYGSYEQYF. In DNA form, the CDR3 reads TGTGCCAGCAGCTCCAGCGGCTACGGCTCCTACGAGCAGTACTTC.

For this clone: Other DNA sequences in the same sample also yield this CDR3. CDR3 DNA: TGTGCCAGCAGCCTGAGACTAGCGGGCTCCTACGAGCAGTACTTC. Residues: CASSLRLAGSYEQYF. The gene calls are TRBV7-2 and TRBJ2-7; 10 bases are a match to TRBD2. This CDR3 comprises 15 residues. Germline lookup yields CDR1 SGHTA and CDR2 FQGNSA. V lost 5 bases, J lost 0 bases, and 4 bases stayed unmatched.

This clone has more than one count but fewer than ten. The V gene is TRBV6-1, the J gene TRBJ2-1; perhaps TRBD1 as D (6 bases). The CDR3 sequence is 15 residues long. The germline V and J ends were trimmed by 2 bases and 7 bases, with 15 bases remaining between them. Looked up from germline, CDR1 is MNHNS and CDR2 is SASEGT. CDR3 amino acids: CASSERQGLLNEQFF. CDR3 bases: TGTGCCAGCAGTGAACGTCAGGGGCTACTTAATGAGCAGTTCTTC.

This rearrangement joins TRBV18 to TRBJ1-1; D remains unclear. The CDR3 runs 15 residues. The V end lost 3 bases, the J end lost 1 base, and 12 bases lay between the germline ends. Germline-derived CDR1 and CDR2 are KGHSH and LQKENI. Here the CDR3 reads CASSPRRGPNTEAFF. CDR3 nucleotide sequence: TGTGCCAGCTCACCCCGCCGAGGTCCGAACACTGAAGCTTTCTTT.

The J gene is TRBJ1-1, the V gene TRBV14, with TRBD1 as a possible D gene (5 bases). Germline lookup yields CDR1 SGHDN and CDR2 FVKESK. The CDR3 length is 18 residues. Trimming left V 0 bases short and J 7 bases short, with 24 bases between. The CDR3 bases are TGTGCCAGCAGCCAAGATCTTAGCAGGGTTGGCCGCGTGGGTGAAGCTTTCTTT. Its translation: CASSQDLSRVGRVGEAFF.

This clone was seen more than once but under ten times. This chain connects TRBV27 to TRBJ1-6; possibly TRBD1 for D (6 bases). V was shortened by 5 bases and J by 2 bases, with 16 bases between the two germline ends. CDR3 length: 17 amino acids. Germline CDR1 is MNHEY and CDR2 is SMNVEV (reference sequence). The CDR3 spells CASSQKRTGPYNSPLHF. CDR3 nucleotides: TGTGCCAGCAGTCAAAAGAGAACAGGGCCCTATAATTCACCCCTCCACTTT.

This clone was seen a few times. The same CDR3 also results from other DNA sequences found in this sample. The rearrangement joins TRBV5-1 to TRBJ2-2; no definite D call. The CDR3 runs to 13 residues. Trimming shortened V by 2 bases and J by 4 bases, and 6 bases separated the two germline ends. Germline V gene lookup returns CDR1 SGHRS and CDR2 YFSETQ. In DNA, the CDR3 is TGCGCCAGCAGCTTATCGGGCACCGGGGAGCTGTTTTTT. Translated: CASSLSGTGELFF.

This clone has more than one count but fewer than ten. This chain joins TRBV25-1 and TRBJ1-2; possible D gene TRBD1, 6 bases. The germline V and J ends were trimmed by 1 base and 6 bases, with 21 bases remaining between them. This CDR3 region has 17 residues. CDR1 and CDR2 from the germline V gene are MGHDK and SYGVNS. The CDR3 here is CASSEFPLEQGANGYTF. CDR3 bases: TGTGCCAGCAGTGAATTCCCTCTCGAACAGGGAGCCAATGGCTACACCTTC.

This sequence joins TRBV28 and TRBJ2-1, with a weak D call TRBD2 (5 bases). CDR3 length equals 12 residues. Germline CDR1 reads MDHEN; CDR2 reads SYDVKM. Trimming shortened V by 4 bases and J by 7 bases, and 8 bases separated the two germline ends. The CDR3 bases are TGTGCCAGCAGTTGGACTGATAATGAGCAGTTCTTC. Protein: CASSWTDNEQFF.

There are a few counts of this clone. The rearrangement links TRBV7-2 to TRBJ1-2, with D perhaps TRBD1 (5 bases). CDR3 length equals 14 residues. Germline CDR1 reads SGHTA; CDR2 reads FQGNSA. V dropped 0 bases and J dropped 1 base, with 6 bases sitting between them. CDR3 amino acids: CASSLAQGNYGYTF. Written as DNA, the CDR3 is TGTGCCAGCAGCTTAGCGCAGGGTAACTATGGCTACACCTTC.

The chain recombines TRBV5-1 with TRBJ2-5, with 8 nucleotides matching TRBD2. Per germline, CDR1 SGHRS and CDR2 YFSETQ. CDR3 length: 15 residues. Trimming removed 1 base from V and 7 bases from J; junction bases left unmatched: 9. The CDR3 loop reads CASSLPSGYRGTQYF. In DNA form, the CDR3 reads TGCGCCAGCAGCTTGCCTAGCGGGTACCGTGGGACCCAGTACTTC.

CDR3 coding DNA: TGCAGCGTTGAAGATGAGGCGAGAAACTATGGCTACACCTTC. This translates into CSVEDEARNYGYTF. The chain joins TRBV29-1 to TRBJ1-2; the D is unclear. Trimming left V 0 bases short and J 2 bases short, with 10 bases between. The CDR3 consists of 14 residues. Germline CDR1 reads SQVTM; CDR2 reads ANQGSEA. The entire variable domain, with the rest obtained from reference TRBV29-1 and TRBJ1-2, is as follows: SAVISQKPSRDICQRGTSLTIQCQVDSQVTMMFWYRQQPGQSLTLIATANQGSEATYESGFVIDKFPISRPNLTFSTLTVSNMSPEDSSIYLCSVEDEARNYGYTFGSGTRLTVV.

The chain couples TRBV6-6 to TRBJ2-3; a weak D match, TRBD2 (5 bases). Trimming stripped 5 bases from V and 2 bases from J, with 11 bases between. Germline V gene lookup returns CDR1 MNHNY and CDR2 SVGAGI (reference sequence). The CDR3 is 14 residues long. This CDR3 is CASSQGLFTDTQYF. In DNA, the CDR3 is TGTGCCAGCAGTCAAGGACTCTTCACAGATACGCAGTATTTT.

Here the CDR3 DNA reads TGTGCCAGCAGTTTTACAGGGGAAGGAGCACCCCTCCACTTT. Translated, it gives CASSFTGEGAPLHF. J is TRBJ1-6 and V is TRBV27; 7 nucleotides match TRBD1. The V gene end was trimmed by 3 bases and the J gene end by 11 bases; junction bases not matched to a gene: 7. The germline gives CDR1 MNHEY, CDR2 SMNVEV (reference sequence). This CDR3 is built from 14 residues.

This chain uses TRBV30 with TRBJ1-5; D remains unclear. This CDR3 contains 14 residues. V was shortened by 0 bases and J by 6 bases, with 12 bases between the two germline ends. The germline V gene has CDR1 GTSNPN and CDR2 SVGIG (reference sequence). The CDR3 DNA is TGTGCCTGGAGTGTTCGGGGAATAGGTCAGCCCCAGCATTTT. This gives the protein CAWSVRGIGQPQHF.

There are a few counts of this clone. The rearrangement links TRBV18 to TRBJ2-7; 9 bases fit TRBD1. V trimming: 1 base; J trimming: 5 bases; junction bases outside the gene matches: 12. The CDR3 totals 17 residues. Germline-derived CDR1 and CDR2 are KGHSH and LQKENI. The CDR3 here is CASSPHGGGQGGHEQYF. CDR3 sequence (DNA): TGTGCCAGCTCACCACACGGTGGGGGACAGGGAGGCCACGAGCAGTACTTC.

This chain joins TRBV4-3 and TRBJ1-5, with a tentative D call TRBD1 (5 bases). V was trimmed by 0 bases and J by 5 bases, leaving 11 bases between them. The CDR3 contains 15 residues. Germline CDR1 LGHNA, CDR2 YSLEER. CDR3 region: CASSQDGGGDQPQHF. DNA for the CDR3: TGCGCCAGCAGCCAAGATGGGGGAGGAGATCAGCCCCAGCATTTT.

This clone has just a few counts. The chain is built from TRBV28 and TRBJ2-1, with TRBD2 matching over 7 bases. In germline, CDR1 is MDHEN, CDR2 SYDVKM. This CDR3 contains 15 residues. V lost 2 bases to trimming and J lost 3 bases; unmatched junction nucleotides: 4. DNA for the CDR3: TGTGCCAGCAGTTTAGGCGGGAGAGTCTACAATGAGCAGTTCTTC. This translates into CASSLGGRVYNEQFF.

V and J are TRBV5-6 and TRBJ1-5, with D unresolved. Trimming removed 4 bases at V and 3 bases at J, with 17 bases between. This CDR3 contains 16 residues. Germline assignment: CDR1 SGHDT and CDR2 YYEEEE. CDR3 coding DNA: TGTGCCAGCAGCCGAGGTAGTCAGTCCTACAATCAGCCCCAGCATTTT. Amino acid sequence: CASSRGSQSYNQPQHF.

There are a few counts of this clone. This chain connects TRBV6-6 to TRBJ1-6; D is ambiguous. Germline V gene lookup returns CDR1 MNHNY and CDR2 SVGAGI (reference sequence). CDR3 length: 15 amino acids. V lost 6 bases to trimming and J lost 6 bases, with 15 bases between them. CDR3 sequence reads: CASRFSGGFNSPLHF. CDR3 nucleotide sequence: TGTGCCAGCAGGTTTTCTGGCGGGTTTAATTCACCCCTCCACTTT.

This clone was seen only a few times. The rearrangement joins TRBV23-1 to TRBJ1-1; D is possibly TRBD1 (5 bases). TRBV23-1 is noted as an ORF with a role that remains uncertain. V lost 4 bases and J lost 3, with 15 bases in between. The CDR3 covers 15 residues. The CDR3 protein is CASSPGRGWDTEAFF. The CDR3 nucleotides read TGCGCCAGCAGTCCTGGTCGGGGGTGGGACACTGAAGCTTTCTTT.

This clone has just a few counts. Other DNA sequences of this sample code for an identical CDR3. V usage is TRBV5-4 and J usage is TRBJ2-3; D is undetermined. Germline V lookup: CDR1 SGHNT, CDR2 YYREEE (reference sequence). V was clipped by 0 bases and J by 0 bases, with 8 bases between them. The CDR3 has 15 residues. DNA of the CDR3: TGTGCCAGCAGCTTGGGCGGAACCAGCACAGATACGCAGTATTTT. Translation: CASSLGGTSTDTQYF.

The J gene is TRBJ1-5, the V gene TRBV2; TRBD1 aligns across 7 bases. Germline CDR1 SNHLY, CDR2 FYNNEI. The CDR3 sequence is 14 residues long. The junction had 3 bases not matched to a gene; V was cut back by 1 base and J by 6 bases. The CDR3 DNA reads TGTGCCAGCAGTGAAGTACCAGGGGGTCAGCCCCAGCATTTT. It specifies CASSEVPGGQPQHF.

The rearrangement uses TRBV7-9 and TRBJ1-5; D is perhaps TRBD1 (5 bases). In germline, CDR1 is SEHNR, CDR2 FQNEAQ (reference sequence). This CDR3 comprises 14 residues. The V end was cut by 5 bases, the J end by 0 bases, with 8 bases between. The CDR3 bases are TGTGCCAGCAGCGTAGACAGTAGCAATCAGCCCCAGCATTTT. Its translation: CASSVDSSNQPQHF.

J is TRBJ2-7 and V is TRBV20-1, with D possibly matching TRBD1 (5 bases). Trimming removed 4 bases at V and 10 bases at J, with 11 bases between. This CDR3 has 10 residues. Germline values: CDR1 DFQATT, CDR2 SNEGSKA (reference sequence). The CDR3 protein is CSANGQGQYF. CDR3 coding DNA: TGCAGTGCTAACGGGCAGGGTCAGTACTTC.

The chain has TRBV5-1 and TRBJ2-6, with TRBD1 matching 7 bases. The germline CDR1 and CDR2 sequences are SGHRS and YFSETQ. After removal of 4 bases from V and 0 bases from J, the junction contained 7 bases not matched to a gene. The CDR3 has 17 residues. The CDR3 coding sequence is TGCGCCAGCAGCCTTACAGGGGAGCGCTCTGGGGCCAACGTCCTGACTTTC. This gives the protein CASSLTGERSGANVLTF.